This T cell receptor (beta chain) came from a study of identical twins. Study-wide results and caveats: Reduced insertions were recorded for abundant cord blood beta clonotypes, with no such pattern in memory repertoires. The study based its conclusions on cross-sectional statistical analysis and did not follow the same donors.

The sample holds a few counts of this clonotype. Antigen unknown. TCRdb ran MiXCR on the 5' RACE reads and lists one entry per CDR3 protein. The table shows hundreds of thousands of distinct CDR3 sequences, with 6% to 6.5% occurring only once. Trimming stripped 5 bases from V and 0 bases from J, with 20 bases between. The CDR3 totals 17 residues. Germline lookup yields CDR1 SGHRS and CDR2 YFSETQ. The receptor's source is a man younger than 35 in good health. The J gene is TRBJ1-1, the V gene TRBV5-1; possibly TRBD1 for D (6 bases). The specimen sequenced was naive T cells sorted from blood. CDR3 bases: TGCGCCAGCAGGAACAGACAGGAAGCTACAATGAACACTGAAGCTTTCTTT. This gives the protein CASRNRQEATMNTEAFF.